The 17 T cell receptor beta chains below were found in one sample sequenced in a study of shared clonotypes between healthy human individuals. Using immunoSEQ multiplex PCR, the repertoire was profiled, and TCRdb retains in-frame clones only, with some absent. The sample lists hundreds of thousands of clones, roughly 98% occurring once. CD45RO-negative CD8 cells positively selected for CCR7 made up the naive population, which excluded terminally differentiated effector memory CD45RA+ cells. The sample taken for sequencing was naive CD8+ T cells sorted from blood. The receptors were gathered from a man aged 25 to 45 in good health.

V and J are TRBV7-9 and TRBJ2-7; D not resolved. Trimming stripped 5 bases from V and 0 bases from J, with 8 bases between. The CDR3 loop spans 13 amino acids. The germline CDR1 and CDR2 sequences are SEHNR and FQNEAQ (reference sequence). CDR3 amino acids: CASSQGFSYEQYF. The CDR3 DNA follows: TGTGCCAGCAGCCAAGGGTTCTCCTACGAGCAGTACTTC.

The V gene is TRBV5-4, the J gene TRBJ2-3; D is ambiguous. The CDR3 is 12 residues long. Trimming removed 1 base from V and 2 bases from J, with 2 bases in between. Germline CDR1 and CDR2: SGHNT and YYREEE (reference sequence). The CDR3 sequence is CASSLITDTQYF. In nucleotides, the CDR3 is TGTGCCAGCAGCTTGATCACAGATACGCAGTATTTT.

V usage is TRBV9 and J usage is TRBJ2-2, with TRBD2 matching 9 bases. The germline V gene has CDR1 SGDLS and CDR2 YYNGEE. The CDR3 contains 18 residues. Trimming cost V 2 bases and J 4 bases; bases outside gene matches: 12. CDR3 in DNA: TGTGCCAGCAGCGTCGTAGCGGGAGAACGCGTGGCCACCGGGGAGCTGTTTTTT. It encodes CASSVVAGERVATGELFF.

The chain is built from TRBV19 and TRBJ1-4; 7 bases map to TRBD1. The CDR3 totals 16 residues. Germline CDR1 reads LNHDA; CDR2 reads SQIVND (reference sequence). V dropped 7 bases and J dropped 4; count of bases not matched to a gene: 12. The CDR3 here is CASTPRRGQYNEKLFF. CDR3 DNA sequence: TGTGCCAGTACCCCAAGGAGGGGACAGTATAATGAAAAACTGTTTTTT.

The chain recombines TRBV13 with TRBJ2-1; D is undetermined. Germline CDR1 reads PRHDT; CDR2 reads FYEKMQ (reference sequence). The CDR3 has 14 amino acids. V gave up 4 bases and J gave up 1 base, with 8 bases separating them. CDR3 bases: TGTGCCAGCAGCTCGGACCAATCCTACAATGAGCAGTTCTTC. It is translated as CASSSDQSYNEQFF.

CDR3 region: CASSQVAGVYNEQFF. CDR3 in DNA: TGTGCCAGCAGCCAAGTAGCGGGAGTCTACAATGAGCAGTTCTTC. The gene calls are TRBV14 and TRBJ2-1, with TRBD2 identical over 9 bases. This CDR3 comprises 15 residues. V gave up 1 base and J gave up 3 bases; unmatched junction bases: 1. Germline V gene data show CDR1 as SGHDN and CDR2 as FVKESK.

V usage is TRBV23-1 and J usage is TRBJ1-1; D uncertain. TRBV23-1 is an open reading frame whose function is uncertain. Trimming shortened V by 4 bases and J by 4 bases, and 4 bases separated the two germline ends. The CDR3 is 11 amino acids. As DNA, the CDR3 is TGCGCCAGCAGTCGAACCACTGAAGCTTTCTTT. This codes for CASSRTTEAFF.

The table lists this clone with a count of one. CDR3 in amino acids: CASRRDGSTYEQYF. In DNA, the CDR3 is TGTGCCAGCAGGCGTGACGGGAGTACCTACGAGCAGTACTTC. The V gene is TRBV2, the J gene TRBJ2-7, with D perhaps matching TRBD2 (6 bases). Germline-derived CDR1 and CDR2 are SNHLY and FYNNEI. The CDR3 spans 14 residues. With 6 bases removed from V and 2 bases from J, the gap between germline ends came to 14 bases.

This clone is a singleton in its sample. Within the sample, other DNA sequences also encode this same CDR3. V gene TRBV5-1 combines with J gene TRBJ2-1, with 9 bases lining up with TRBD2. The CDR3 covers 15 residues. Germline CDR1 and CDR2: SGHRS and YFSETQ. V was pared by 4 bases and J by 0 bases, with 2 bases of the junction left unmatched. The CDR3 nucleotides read TGCGCCAGCAGCCTGACTAGCGGCTCCTACAATGAGCAGTTCTTC. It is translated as CASSLTSGSYNEQFF.

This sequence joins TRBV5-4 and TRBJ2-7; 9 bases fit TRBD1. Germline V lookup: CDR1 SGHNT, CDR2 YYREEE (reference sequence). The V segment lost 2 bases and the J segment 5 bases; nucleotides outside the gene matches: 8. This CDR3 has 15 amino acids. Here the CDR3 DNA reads TGTGCCAGCAGCTTACCGGGACAGGGATTCCACGAGCAGTACTTC. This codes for CASSLPGQGFHEQYF.

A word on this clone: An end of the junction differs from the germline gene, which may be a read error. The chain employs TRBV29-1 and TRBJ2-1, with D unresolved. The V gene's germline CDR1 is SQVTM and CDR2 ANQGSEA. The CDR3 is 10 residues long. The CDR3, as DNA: TGCAGCGTTCAAGATAATGAGCAGTTCTTC. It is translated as CSVQDNEQFF.

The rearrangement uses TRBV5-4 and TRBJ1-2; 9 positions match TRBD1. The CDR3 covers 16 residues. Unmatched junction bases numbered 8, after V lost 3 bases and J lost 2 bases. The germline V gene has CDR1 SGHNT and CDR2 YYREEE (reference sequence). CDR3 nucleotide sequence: TGTGCCAGCAGCTCGTACCCCGGGACAGGGAACTATGGCTACACCTTC. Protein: CASSSYPGTGNYGYTF. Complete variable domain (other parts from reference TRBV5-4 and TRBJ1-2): ETGVTQSPTHLIKTRGQQVTLRCSSQSGHNTVSWYQQALGQGPQFIFQYYREEENGRGNFPPRFSGLQFPNYSSELNVNALELDDSALYLCASSSYPGTGNYGYTFGSGTRLTVV.

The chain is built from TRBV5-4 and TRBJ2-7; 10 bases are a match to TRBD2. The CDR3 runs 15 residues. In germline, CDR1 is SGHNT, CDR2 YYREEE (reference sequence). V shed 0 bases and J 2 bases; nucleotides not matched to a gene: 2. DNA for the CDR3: TGTGCCAGCAGCTTGGATGGACTAGCGGCCTACGAGCAGTACTTC. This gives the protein CASSLDGLAAYEQYF.

CDR3 residues: CASSYSGVAEAFF. The CDR3 DNA reads TGTGCCAGCAGTTACTCCGGAGTGGCTGAAGCTTTCTTT. V usage is TRBV6-5 and J usage is TRBJ1-1; D remains unclear. With 0 bases removed from V and 6 bases from J, the gap between germline ends came to 8 bases. Germline loops: CDR1 MNHEY, CDR2 SVGAGI. The CDR3 is 13 residues long.

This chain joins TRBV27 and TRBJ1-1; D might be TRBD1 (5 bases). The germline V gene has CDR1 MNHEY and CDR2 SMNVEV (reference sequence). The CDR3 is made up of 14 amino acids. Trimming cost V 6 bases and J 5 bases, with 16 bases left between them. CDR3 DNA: TGTGCCAGCAGGACCGTGGGGGTGTGGACTGAAGCTTTCTTT. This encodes CASRTVGVWTEAFF.

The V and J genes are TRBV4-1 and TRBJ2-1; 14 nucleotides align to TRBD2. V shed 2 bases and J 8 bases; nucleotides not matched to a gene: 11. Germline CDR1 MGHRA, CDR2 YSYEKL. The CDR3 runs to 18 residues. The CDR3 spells CASSQLGGTSGSVDEQFF. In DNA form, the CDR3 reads TGCGCCAGCAGCCAATTGGGGGGGACTAGCGGGAGTGTGGATGAGCAGTTCTTC.

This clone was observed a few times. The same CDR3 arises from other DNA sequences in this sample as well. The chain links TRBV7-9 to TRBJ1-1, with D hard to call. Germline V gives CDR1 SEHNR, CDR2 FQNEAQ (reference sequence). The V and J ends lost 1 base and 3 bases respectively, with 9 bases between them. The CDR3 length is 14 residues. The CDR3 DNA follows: TGTGCCAGCAGCTTAGGTCTGGGAGACACTGAAGCTTTCTTT. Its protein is CASSLGLGDTEAFF. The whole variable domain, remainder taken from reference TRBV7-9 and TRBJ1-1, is DTGVSQNPRHKITKRGQNVTFRCDPISEHNRLYWYRQTLGQGPEFLTYFQNEAQLEKSRLLSDRFSAERPKGSFSTLEIQRTEQGDSAMYLCASSLGLGDTEAFFGQGTRLTVV.